This T cell receptor beta chain stems from a study of blood T cell repertoires in COVID-19. Study-wide context: T cells, B-cell-depleted T cells, or PBMCs provided the cDNA or gDNA that served as material.

CDR3 length equals 16 residues. Germline CDR1 and CDR2: LGHDT and YNNKEL (reference sequence). Losses at the gene ends were 4 bases for V and 1 base for J; bases not matched to a gene: 8. TCRdb keeps only in-frame clones here, not all; method: immunoSEQ multiplex PCR. Of about 130,000 clones listed, approximately 77% are singletons. The clonotype was recovered from a man older than 75 with acute or convalescent COVID-19. The J gene is TRBJ2-3, the V gene TRBV3-1 (or the pseudogene TRBV3-2); TRBD2 matches at 7 bases. Sequencing was done on a sample of peripheral blood. For the CDR3, the DNA is TGTGCCAGCAGCCCGTCGGCGGGGGTTCGCACAGATACGCAGTATTTT. Translating it yields CASSPSAGVRTDTQYF.